A selection of T cell receptor beta chains follows, all from one sample in a study of T cells after yellow fever vaccination. TCRdb re-called the 5' RACE reads through MiXCR, storing one row per CDR3 protein. The table has about 320,000 distinct CDR3 sequences, 4% to 5.5% seen once. The specimen was PBMCs, collected 15 days after the yellow fever booster vaccination. These receptors came from a young man who received the YFV17D yellow fever vaccine. Each CDR3 is given with its conserved first and last residue. Fields, in order: clone size, J gene, V gene, D gene, CDR3 protein, CDR3 DNA. A D gene is named only where the DNA matches it firmly. The size of a clone is reported for some rows only, either as once, few or many, or as a class for expanded clones.

many | TRBJ2-1 | TRBV6-5 | . | CASSYGGSKYNEQFF | TGTGCCAGCAGTTACGGGGGCAGTAAGTACAATGAGCAGTTCTTC
many | TRBJ2-7 | TRBV28 | . | CASTPRGRPYEQYF | TGTGCCAGCACCCCCAGGGGAAGGCCCTACGAGCAGTACTTC
few | TRBJ2-7 | TRBV5-1 | . | CASSHQAPESYEQYF | TGCGCCAGCAGCCACCAAGCTCCGGAGTCCTACGAGCAGTACTTC
many | TRBJ1-2 | TRBV7-2 | TRBD1 | CASSVPGQGNGYTF | TGTGCCAGCAGCGTCCCGGGACAGGGGAACGGCTACACCTTC
few | TRBJ2-3 | TRBV11-2 | . | CASSLRSGSGDTQYF | TGTGCCAGCAGCTTGCGGAGCGGGTCTGGAGATACGCAGTATTTT
few | TRBJ2-1 | TRBV20-1 | . | CSAPTPRGVQGGEQFF | TGCAGTGCGCCGACCCCGCGGGGGGTCCAGGGGGGTGAGCAGTTCTTC
many | TRBJ1-1 | TRBV29-1 | . | CSVERGWTEAFF | TGCAGCGTTGAACGGGGGTGGACTGAAGCTTTCTTT
many | TRBJ1-6 | TRBV5-1 | . | CASSLGGPTNSPLHF | TGCGCCAGCAGCTTGGGGGGACCGACGAATTCACCCCTCCACTTT
many | TRBJ2-5 | TRBV20-1 | . | CSARSSGLAWETQYF | TGCAGTGCCCGCTCATCAGGGCTAGCATGGGAGACCCAGTACTTC
many | TRBJ2-2 | TRBV4-1 | . | CASSQAGGLAGELFF | TGCGCCAGCAGCCAAGCGGGGGGCTTGGCCGGGGAGCTGTTTTTT
many | TRBJ1-1 | TRBV5-1 | . | CASSLQTEAEAFF | TGCGCCAGCAGCTTGCAGACTGAGGCCGAAGCTTTCTTT
few | TRBJ1-2 | TRBV7-2 | TRBD1 | CASSLSRDSYRHYTF | TGTGCCAGCAGCTTGAGCCGGGACAGCTACAGACACTACACCTTC
few | TRBJ2-1 | TRBV7-2 | . | CASNQLGGPLAGEQFF | TGTGCCAGCAACCAACTGGGGGGCCCTTTGGCTGGGGAGCAGTTCTTC
. | TRBJ2-3 | TRBV5-4 | TRBD2 | CASSLGGVGGADTQYF | TGTGCCAGCAGCTTGGGTGGTGTCGGGGGGGCAGATACGCAGTATTTT
. | TRBJ2-1 | TRBV4-1 | . | CASSQVSGRGYNEQFF | TGCGCCAGCAGCCAAGTGTCCGGGCGAGGCTACAATGAGCAGTTCTTC
. | TRBJ1-5 | TRBV10-3 | . | CAIMEYSNQPQHF | TGTGCCATCATGGAATATAGCAATCAGCCCCAGCATTTT
few | TRBJ2-5 | TRBV7-6 | . | CASSLVPREETQYF | TGTGCCAGCAGCTTAGTTCCCCGAGAAGAGACCCAGTACTTC
many | TRBJ1-4 | TRBV6-5 | TRBD1 | CATSDRAREKLFF | TGTGCCACCTCGGACAGGGCCAGGGAAAAACTGTTTTTT
many | TRBJ2-3 | TRBV12-3/TRBV12-4 | TRBD2 | CASRKAAGGSKYF | TGTGCCAGCAGAAAGGCCGCGGGGGGATCTAAGTATTTT
few | TRBJ1-3 | TRBV5-6 | . | CASSLAWNSGNTIYF | TGTGCCAGCAGCTTGGCCTGGAACTCTGGAAACACCATATATTTT
many | TRBJ1-2 | TRBV29-1 | . | CSVERPRNYGYTF | TGCAGCGTTGAACGCCCCAGGAACTATGGCTACACCTTC
few | TRBJ2-1 | TRBV4-3 | . | CASSQEGGGGTDNEQFF | TGCGCCAGCAGCCAAGAGGGCGGAGGGGGGACCGACAATGAGCAGTTCTTC
. | TRBJ1-4 | TRBV18 | . | CASSQGGGEKLFF | TGTGCCAGCTCACAGGGCGGCGGAGAAAAACTGTTTTTT